Below are 20 T cell receptor beta chains sequenced from a single sample in a study of immune characterization of retroperitoneal liposarcoma. Each CDR3 protein is one row after TCRdb ran MiXCR on the PCR reads. Of 10,000 or so distinct CDR3 sequences listed, around 30% are singletons. The specimen sequenced was tumor tissue. Every receptor here comes from a female donor with retroperitoneal liposarcoma.

This clonotype was observed once. This may arise from a read error, as a much more abundant clone is one base away. The V gene is TRBV6-1, the J gene TRBJ2-3; 9 bases fit TRBD1. The CDR3 extends over 16 amino acids. Germline V gives CDR1 MNHNS, CDR2 SASEGT. CDR3 sequence (DNA): TGTGCCAGCAGCGCTTTAGGGACAGGGATATACAATGAGCAGTTATTC. Its protein product is CASSALGTGIYNEQLF.

V and J are TRBV12-3 or TRBV12-4 and TRBJ2-1; the match to TRBD2 covers 9 bases. The CDR3 consists of 15 residues. The V segment lost 1 base and the J segment 7 bases; nucleotides outside the gene matches: 5. The CDR3 region is CASSLVAGGLNEQFF. The CDR3 bases are TGTGCCAGCAGTTTAGTCGCGGGAGGGCTGAATGAGCAGTTCTTC.

By frequency in the sample, this clonotype is medium-sized. This chain joins TRBV7-8 and TRBJ2-1; TRBD1 matches 9 bases. J gave up 13 bases and V 5 bases, and 18 bases lay outside the gene matches. CDR3 length: 16 residues. The germline V gene has CDR1 SGHVS and CDR2 FQNEAQ. The CDR3 sequence is CASSPSRQGGVETQFF. The CDR3 DNA reads TGTGCCAGCAGCCCCTCTAGACAGGGGGGTGTGGAGACCCAGTTCTTC.

The chain has TRBV7-6 and TRBJ2-1; D ambiguous. Trimming took off 1 base at V and 10 bases at J, with 8 bases between the two ends. The CDR3 length is 12 residues. Germline loops: CDR1 SGHVS, CDR2 FNYEAQ. In nucleotides, the CDR3 is TGTGCCAGCAGCTTAGACAGTTACGAGCAGTTCTTC. Its protein is CASSLDSYEQFF. Full variable domain (outside the CDR3, taken from reference TRBV7-6 and TRBJ2-1): GAGVSQSPRYKVTKRGQDVALRCDPISGHVSLYWYRQALGQGPEFLTYFNYEAQQDKSGLPNDRFSAERPEGSISTLTIQRTEQRDSAMYRCASSLDSYEQFFGPGTRLTVL.

This clonotype appeared a few times. The chain employs TRBV7-4 and TRBJ2-1, with TRBD2 identical over 7 bases. The germline V gene has CDR1 SGHVT and CDR2 SQSDAQ. V was clipped by 1 base and J by 10 bases; unmatched bases: 13. The CDR3 spans 16 residues. CDR3 protein: CASSLGFGREIYEQFF. The CDR3 nucleotides read TGTGCCAGCAGCTTAGGATTTGGGCGGGAGATCTACGAGCAGTTCTTC.

The rearrangement links TRBV7-2 to TRBJ2-3; maybe TRBD2 (6 bases). The J call may be in error: the DNA end matches TRBJ2-7 better. CDR1 is SGHTA, CDR2 FQGNSA, per germline. This CDR3 is 15 amino acids long. The CDR3, as DNA: TGTGCCAGCAGCTTTCTCGGGAGAGACTTGGGGGAGCAGTACTTC. This gives the protein CASSFLGRDLGEQYF.

About this clonotype itself: A read error is possible here, since a much larger clone lies one base away. The chain combines TRBV6-1 with TRBJ2-1, with TRBD1 identical over 10 bases. Germline lookup yields CDR1 MNHNS and CDR2 SASEGT. V lost 6 bases to trimming and J lost 5 bases; unmatched junction nucleotides: 7. The CDR3 is made up of 15 amino acids. The CDR3 bases are TGTGCCAGCAGGCCGGGACAGGGGAGCGACAATGAGCAGTTCTTC. Translating it yields CASRPGQGSDNEQFF.

This clonotype was detected a few times. The genes are TRBV7-2 and TRBJ2-5; 7 nucleotides line up with TRBD1. This CDR3 has 14 amino acids. J gave up 11 bases and V 7 bases, and 16 bases lay outside the gene matches. Germline assignment: CDR1 SGHTA and CDR2 FQGNSA. In DNA, the CDR3 is TGTGCCAGCACAAAAGGGACAGTCTACAATGAGCAGTACTTC. Its translation is CASTKGTVYNEQYF.

This clonotype was picked up a small number of times. The rearrangement joins TRBV12-3 or TRBV12-4 to TRBJ2-1, with D possibly matching TRBD2 (6 bases). The V gene lost 5 bases and the J gene lost 8 bases, with 16 bases spanning the gap. The CDR3 runs to 14 residues. This CDR3 reads CASSRTTGVYEQFF. The DNA of the CDR3 is TGTGCCAGCAGTCGGACAACGGGAGTTTATGAGCAGTTCTTC.

This clonotype is judged medium-sized. This chain uses TRBV7-2 with TRBJ2-1; 7 bases fit TRBD2. The V gene end was trimmed by 2 bases and the J gene end by 5 bases; junction bases not matched to a gene: 6. The CDR3 runs 15 residues. Per the germline V gene, CDR1 is SGHTA and CDR2 is FQGNSA. CDR3 region: CASSLSSGDHNEQFF. The CDR3 bases are TGTGCCAGCAGCTTATCTAGCGGAGACCACAATGAGCAGTTCTTC. Full variable domain (remainder filled in from reference TRBV7-2 and TRBJ2-1): GAGVSQSPSNKVTEKGKDVELRCDPISGHTALYWYRQSLGQGLEFLIYFQGNSAPDKSGLPSDRFSAERTGGSVSTLTIQRTQQEDSAVYLCASSLSSGDHNEQFFGPGTRLTVL.

This clonotype was observed many times. The chain uses TRBV6-1 and TRBJ2-1; a possible D gene is TRBD2 (5 bases). There are 13 residues in the CDR3. CDR1 and CDR2 (germline): MNHNS, SASEGT. This CDR3 reads CASAEGSSYEQFF. The CDR3, as DNA: TGTGCTTCCGCCGAGGGCAGCTCCTACGAGCAGTTCTTC.

The J gene is TRBJ2-1, the V gene TRBV27; 11 bases line up with TRBD1. The junction had 7 bases not matched to a gene; V was cut back by 5 bases and J by 1 base. The germline V gene has CDR1 MNHEY and CDR2 SMNVEV (reference sequence). The CDR3 totals 17 residues. The CDR3 loop is CASSHSGQGASYNEQFF. The CDR3 DNA reads TGTGCCAGCAGTCACTCCGGACAGGGGGCATCCTACAATGAGCAGTTCTTC.

The V call is TRBV5-1, the J call TRBJ2-5; 11 nucleotides align to TRBD1. V lost 2 bases, J lost 11 bases, and 8 bases stayed unmatched. This CDR3 is built from 14 residues. Germline-derived CDR1 and CDR2 are SGHRS and YFSETQ. DNA of the CDR3: TGCGCCAGCAGCTTTGGACAGGGGGCTAGTGAGCAGTACTTC. It codes for CASSFGQGASEQYF.

In its sample, this clonotype is medium-sized. This rearrangement joins TRBV7-6 to TRBJ1-6; D remains ambiguous. Trimming took 4 bases from V and 1 from J, leaving 17 bases between them. Germline CDR1 and CDR2: SGHVS and FNYEAQ. The CDR3 has 18 residues. CDR3 in amino acids: CASSSDPPMRSYNSPLHF. The CDR3 DNA reads as TGTGCCAGCAGCTCGGACCCTCCCATGAGGTCCTATAATTCACCCCTCCACTTT.

A few counts support this clonotype. V is TRBV6-1 and J is TRBJ2-1, with 9 nucleotides matching TRBD1. The germline V gene encodes CDR1 MNHNS and CDR2 SASEGT. This CDR3 region has 14 residues. J gave up 10 bases and V 7 bases, and 11 bases lay outside the gene matches. The CDR3 nucleotides read TGTGCCAGCATGTCGACAGGGGGTCCCTACGAGCAGTTCTTC. It yields the protein CASMSTGGPYEQFF.

This clonotype is judged medium-sized (0.01 to 0.1%). The rearrangement joins TRBV7-2 to TRBJ2-1; TRBD2 matches at 7 bases. Germline V gives CDR1 SGHTA, CDR2 FQGNSA. V lost 2 bases, J lost 10 bases, and 11 bases stayed unmatched. There are 15 residues in the CDR3. CDR3 nucleotides: TGTGCCAGCAGCTTAAAGCCTAGCGGTACTCACGAGCAGTTCTTC. Its translation: CASSLKPSGTHEQFF.

The chain is built from TRBV6-1 and TRBJ1-5, with D unresolved. Deletions cut 7 bases from V and 11 bases from J, with 18 bases between. The CDR3 is made up of 13 amino acids. Germline values: CDR1 MNHNS, CDR2 SASEGT. The CDR3 reads CASNTNQDLAQHF. Here the CDR3 DNA reads TGTGCCAGCAATACAAATCAGGATTTAGCCCAGCATTTT.

This clonotype was picked up many times. V usage is TRBV11-2 and J usage is TRBJ2-1, with D uncertain. In germline, CDR1 is SGHAT, CDR2 FQNNGV. Trimming removed 1 base at V and 1 base at J, with 8 bases between. The CDR3 has 15 amino acids. In DNA, the CDR3 is TGTGCCAGCAGCTTAGGGCAGGTTTCCTACAATGAGCAGTTCTTC. Its protein is CASSLGQVSYNEQFF.

This clonotype was counted ten times or more. The V call is TRBV6-1, the J call TRBJ1-4, with no clear D. Germline V gene sequence: CDR1 MNHNS, CDR2 SASEGT. The CDR3 contains 15 residues. Trimming removed 7 bases from V and 11 bases from J, with 23 bases in between. The CDR3, as DNA: TGTGCCAGCACCGATACCGGGGAGGTCTTGGGGAAACTGTTTTTT. Translation: CASTDTGEVLGKLFF.

This clonotype occurred a few times. The chain combines TRBV6-1 with TRBJ2-3, with D perhaps matching TRBD2 (5 bases). This CDR3 is built from 16 residues. The germline gives CDR1 MNHNS, CDR2 SASEGT. V was trimmed by 1 base and J by 0 bases, leaving 11 bases between them. The CDR3, as DNA: TGTGCCAGCAGTGAAGTCGGCGGGTATAGCACAGATACGCAGTATTTT. The encoded protein is CASSEVGGYSTDTQYF.